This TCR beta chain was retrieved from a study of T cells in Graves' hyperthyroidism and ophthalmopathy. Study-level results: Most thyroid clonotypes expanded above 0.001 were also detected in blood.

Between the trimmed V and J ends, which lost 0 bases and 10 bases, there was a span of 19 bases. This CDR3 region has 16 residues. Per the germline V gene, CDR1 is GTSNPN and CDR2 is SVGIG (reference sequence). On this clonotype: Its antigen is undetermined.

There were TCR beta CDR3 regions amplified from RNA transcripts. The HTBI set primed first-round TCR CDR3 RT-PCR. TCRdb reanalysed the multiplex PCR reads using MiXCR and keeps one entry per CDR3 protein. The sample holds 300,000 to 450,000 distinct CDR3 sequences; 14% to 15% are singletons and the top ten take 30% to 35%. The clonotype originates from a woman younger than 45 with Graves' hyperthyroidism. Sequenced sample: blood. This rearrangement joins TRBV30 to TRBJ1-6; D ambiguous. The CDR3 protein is CAWSVLRPGAGSPLHF. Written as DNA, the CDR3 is TGTGCCTGGAGTGTACTCCGGCCCGGTGCTGGCTCACCCCTCCACTTT.